This TCR beta chain was identified during a study of OX40 agonist ivuxolimab in advanced cancers. The study's findings and limits: Clonal expansion by week 6 occurred in CD4+ and CD8+ blood T cells (at 0.1 to 3.0 mg/kg).

The CDR3 spans 15 residues. Trimming stripped 3 bases from V and 0 bases from J, with 9 bases between. In germline, CDR1 is SGDLS, CDR2 YYNGEE. Remarks on this clone: Its antigen is not known.

The method was immunoSEQ multiplex PCR; TCRdb's version includes in-frame clones alone and lacks a portion of them. The sample contains under 25,000 clones, about 73% of which appear only once. The chain carries TRBV9 and TRBJ2-2, with a possible D match to TRBD2 (5 bases). The specimen comprised CD4+ or CD8+ T cells sorted from blood, sampled in a trial of the OX40 agonist ivuxolimab. The TCR originated in an adult with an advanced solid tumor such as melanoma, head and neck, liver or kidney cancer. Here the CDR3 reads CASSELDPNTGELFF. The CDR3 bases are TGTGCCAGCAGCGAACTAGACCCGAACACCGGGGAGCTGTTTTTT.